This T cell receptor (beta chain) was sequenced for a study of shared clonotypes between healthy human individuals. Study at large: For every donor, three CD4 naive, three CD4 memory, two CD8 naive and one CD8 memory plates were used. Study outcomes and limitations: Non-shared clonotypes had lower generation probabilities than clonotypes shared by all four sorted-subset donors. In general, naive subsets displayed greater estimated richness than memory subsets did. Several donors held about 4.5% of naive CD4 clonotypes in common.

Some clones are missing from TCRdb's copy, which holds only in-frame ones; the method was immunoSEQ multiplex PCR. The sample holds around 580,000 clones, roughly 98% seen once. This clone has just one count. What it binds is unknown. It was CD45RO-negative cells, positively selected for CCR7, that made up naive CD8 cells, with terminally differentiated effector memory CD45RA+ cells excluded. The CDR3 covers 13 residues. Germline CDR1 MNHEY, CDR2 SMNVEV (reference sequence). Between the trimmed V and J ends, which lost 2 bases and 4 bases, there was a span of 9 bases. The sequenced sample consisted of naive CD8+ T cells sorted from blood. The chain links TRBV27 to TRBJ2-7, with D possibly being TRBD1 (6 bases). The sequence was collected from a man between 25 and 39 years old in good health. The chain's CDR3 is CASSLQGMYEQYF. CDR3 coding DNA: TGTGCCAGCAGTTTACAGGGGATGTACGAGCAGTACTTC.